This is a list of T cell receptor beta chains from one sample in a study of T cell responses to AZD1222 COVID-19 vaccine. Produced via immunoSEQ multiplex PCR; TCRdb's table is partial and in-frame only. The table lists 120,000 or so clones, about nine tenths of them singletons. Sequenced material: peripheral blood, taken on day 0 of AZD1222 vaccination. The receptors derive from an adult in good health. CDR3s include the opening cysteine and the closing phenylalanine or tryptophan. The D gene is left open where the match is weak. Expanded clones get a size class; other rows say once, few or many, or leave the size out.

cdr3_aa cdr3_nt j_call v_call d_call clone_size
CATSRAVGTGGNQPQHF TGTGCCACCAGCAGAGCGGTAGGGACAGGAGGCAATCAGCCCCAGCATTTT TRBJ1-5 TRBV15 TRBD1 .
CASTGETLSNQPQHF TGTGCCAGCACTGGGGAAACGTTAAGCAATCAGCCCCAGCATTTT TRBJ1-5 TRBV2 . few
CASGKRGGSHEQYF TGTGCCAGCGGGAAGAGGGGGGGTAGCCACGAGCAGTACTTC TRBJ2-7 TRBV27 . .
CASSPAGSEAFF TGTGCCAGCTCACCGGCAGGTTCCGAAGCTTTCTTT TRBJ1-1 TRBV18 . .
CASSPSGGPYGYTF TGTGCCAGCAGTCCCAGTGGAGGCCCCTATGGCTACACCTTC TRBJ1-2 TRBV28 . .
CASSLAGNLGGEWAKPYNEQFF TGTGCCAGCAGCTTAGCTGGAAATCTGGGGGGAGAGTGGGCCAAACCCTACAATGAGCAGTTCTTC TRBJ2-1 TRBV7-8 . once
CASSYGGERGYTF TGTGCCAGCAGTTACGGGGGGGAGCGTGGCTACACCTTC TRBJ1-2 TRBV27 . .
CATSGADGSSGNTIYF TGTGCCACCAGTGGCGCGGACGGAAGCTCTGGAAACACCATATATTTT TRBJ1-3 TRBV24-1 . .
CASRKKQGNYGYTF TGTGCCAGCAGAAAAAAACAGGGGAACTATGGCTACACCTTC TRBJ1-2 TRBV5-6 TRBD1 .
CSVVGTLSSYEQYF TGCAGCGTTGTAGGGACGTTGAGCTCCTACGAGCAGTACTTC TRBJ2-7 TRBV29-1 . .
CATSAGKIYEQYF TGTGCCACCAGTGCGGGCAAAATTTACGAGCAGTACTTC TRBJ2-7 TRBV24-1 . .
CASSLLGAGGYTEAFF TGTGCCAGCAGCTTGCTGGGGGCCGGTGGGTACACTGAAGCTTTCTTT TRBJ1-1 TRBV5-8 . .
CASSLISREMYEQYF TGTGCCAGCAGCTTAATCTCCCGGGAGATGTACGAGCAGTACTTC TRBJ2-7 TRBV7-8 . .
CASNEGDTGELFF TGTGCCAGCAACGAGGGGGACACCGGGGAGCTGTTTTTT TRBJ2-2 TRBV6-5 . few
CSVDGRTPYNSPLHF TGCAGCGTTGATGGCAGAACCCCATATAATTCACCCCTCCACTTT TRBJ1-6 TRBV29-1 . once
CASSQESGANTEAFF TGTGCCAGCAGCCAAGAATCGGGGGCAAACACTGAAGCTTTCTTT TRBJ1-1 TRBV3-1/TRBV3-2 . .
CASSFDHSPYTEAFF TGCGCCAGCAGCTTCGACCACAGCCCTTATACTGAAGCTTTCTTT TRBJ1-1 TRBV5-1 . .
CASHRGGLSETQYF TGTGCCAGCCATCGGGGCGGGCTTTCGGAGACCCAGTACTTC TRBJ2-5 TRBV28 . .
CASSGPLAGVSNEQFF TGTGCCAGCAGCGGTCCCCTAGCGGGAGTATCCAATGAGCAGTTCTTC TRBJ2-1 TRBV2 TRBD2 .
CASSSGQGAADTQYF TGTGCCAGTAGTTCCGGACAGGGGGCCGCAGATACGCAGTATTTT TRBJ2-3 TRBV19 TRBD1 .
CASNIVTGTSGRNEQFF TGTGCCAGCAACATTGTCACCGGGACTAGCGGGAGAAATGAGCAGTTCTTC TRBJ2-1 TRBV7-9 TRBD2 .
CASSLVGLRSSYNEQFF TGCGCCAGCAGCTTGGTCGGGCTCCGATCCTCTTACAATGAGCAGTTCTTC TRBJ2-1 TRBV5-1 . .
CASSAALGLAELAKNIQYF TGTGCCAGCAGTGCCGCACTAGGACTAGCGGAACTAGCCAAAAACATTCAGTACTTC TRBJ2-4 TRBV6-1 TRBD2 .
CASSLKGPREKLFF TGTGCCAGCAGCTTAAAGGGGCCGAGGGAAAAACTGTTTTTT TRBJ1-4 TRBV7-9 . .
CASSLGGTGQYNEQFF TGCGCCAGCAGCTTGGGAGGGACGGGACAATACAATGAGCAGTTCTTC TRBJ2-1 TRBV5-1 . .
CASTPSTGLGAEAFF TGTGCCAGCACCCCGTCGACAGGGTTGGGAGCTGAAGCTTTCTTT TRBJ1-1 TRBV28 TRBD1 .
CASRDPSGATNEKLFF TGTGCCAGCAGGGACCCTTCGGGTGCAACTAATGAAAAACTGTTTTTT TRBJ1-4 TRBV2 . .
CASSLGTGRPYNEQFF TGTGCCAGCAGCCTAGGGACAGGGAGGCCCTACAATGAGCAGTTCTTC TRBJ2-1 TRBV7-3 TRBD1 .
CASSLVPATRTGELFF TGCGCCAGCAGCTTGGTTCCAGCGACACGCACCGGGGAGCTGTTTTTT TRBJ2-2 TRBV5-1 . .
CASSSVLTGGNTGELFF TGCGCCAGCAGCTCGGTTTTGACAGGGGGGAACACCGGGGAGCTGTTTTTT TRBJ2-2 TRBV5-1 TRBD1 once
CAWTIQETQYF TGTGCCTGGACAATTCAAGAGACCCAGTACTTC TRBJ2-5 TRBV30 . .
CASSFLQGPGNTIYF TGTGCCAGCTCCTTTTTGCAGGGCCCTGGAAACACCATATATTTT TRBJ1-3 TRBV19 . .
CASTPLGEDTEAFF TGTGCCAGCACCCCCTTGGGGGAGGACACTGAAGCTTTCTTT TRBJ1-1 TRBV28 . .
CASSPKVTETYGYTF TGTGCCAGCAGCCCCAAGGTGACGGAAACGTATGGCTACACCTTC TRBJ1-2 TRBV3-1/TRBV3-2 . .
CASSLAGVSYNEQFF TGTGCCAGCAGCCTAGCGGGAGTCTCCTACAATGAGCAGTTCTTC TRBJ2-1 TRBV6-2/TRBV6-3 TRBD2 .
CASEGPGANVLTF TGTGCCAGCGAAGGCCCTGGGGCCAACGTCCTGACTTTC TRBJ2-6 TRBV2 . few
CASSTGNAGELFF TGTGCCAGCAGTACGGGAAACGCCGGGGAGCTGTTTTTT TRBJ2-2 TRBV6-5 . .
CASSLEGQGAFQAFF TGCGCCAGCAGCTTGGAAGGACAGGGGGCGTTTCAAGCTTTCTTT TRBJ1-1 TRBV5-1 TRBD1 .
CASSVVSSGYNEQFF TGTGCCAGCAGCGTAGTGTCTAGCGGGTACAATGAGCAGTTCTTC TRBJ2-1 TRBV9 TRBD2 .
CASSTGTLLTF TGTGCCAGTAGTACGGGGACACTCCTGACTTTC TRBJ2-6 TRBV19 . .
CASSYSTGAPYEQYF TGTGCCAGCAGTTACTCGACAGGGGCCCCCTACGAGCAGTACTTC TRBJ2-7 TRBV6-5 TRBD1 .
CASSTRTGDTQYF TGTGCCAGTAGTACTCGGACAGGGGATACGCAGTATTTT TRBJ2-3 TRBV19 TRBD1 .
CASSFRGGSFYEQYF TGTGCCAGCAGTTTTCGGGGAGGAAGTTTTTACGAGCAGTACTTC TRBJ2-7 TRBV6-5 . once
CASSPRQVSSGNTIYF TGTGCTAGCAGCCCGAGACAGGTTAGCTCTGGAAACACCATATATTTT TRBJ1-3 TRBV7-7 . .
CASRDGGISSYEQYF TGTGCCAGCAGGGACGGGGGAATTAGCTCCTACGAGCAGTACTTC TRBJ2-7 TRBV27 . .
CASSHNPAGAYNEQFF TGTGCCAGCAGCCACAATCCGGCAGGTGCCTACAATGAGCAGTTCTTC TRBJ2-1 TRBV9 . once